This T cell receptor beta chain was found in a study of T cell clonality in common variable immunodeficiency. Study conclusions and caveats: Common variable immunodeficiency TCR beta sequences reportedly had fewer deletions and N-nucleotide insertions.

This CDR3 spans 15 amino acids. The V and J ends lost 5 bases and 3 bases respectively, with 16 bases between them. Here immunoSEQ multiplex PCR was the method, and the copy in TCRdb shows in-frame clones only, minus some. Observed in the sample are some 42,000 clones, none of them singletons. This clone was seen a handful of times. Its antigen is still unknown. The sequenced fragment ends 3 residues before the CDR3 boundary, so the rest is inferred from the germline J gene. CVID subjects were neither ill nor on immunomodulatory or immunosuppressive medication at sampling. The material sequenced was peripheral blood mononuclear cells. The chain couples TRBV23-1 to TRBJ2-5, with D tentatively TRBD1 (5 bases). TRBV23-1 is placed among ORFs of uncertain function. This clonotype was obtained from a human donor with common variable immunodeficiency. CDR3 sequence: CASSSGQPRKETQYF. CDR3 DNA, as far as it was read: TGCGCCAGCAGTTCCGGACAACCCCGTAAAGAGACC.